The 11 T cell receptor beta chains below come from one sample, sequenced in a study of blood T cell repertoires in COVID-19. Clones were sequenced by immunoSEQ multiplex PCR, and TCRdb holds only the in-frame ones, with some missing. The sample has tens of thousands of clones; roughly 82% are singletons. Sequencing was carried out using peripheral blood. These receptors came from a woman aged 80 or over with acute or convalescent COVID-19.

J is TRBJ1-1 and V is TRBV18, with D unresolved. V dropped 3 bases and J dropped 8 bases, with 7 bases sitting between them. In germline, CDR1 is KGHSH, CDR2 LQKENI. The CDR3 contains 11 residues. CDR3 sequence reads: CASSPPGEAFF. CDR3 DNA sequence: TGTGCCAGCTCACCGCCGGGGGAAGCTTTCTTT.

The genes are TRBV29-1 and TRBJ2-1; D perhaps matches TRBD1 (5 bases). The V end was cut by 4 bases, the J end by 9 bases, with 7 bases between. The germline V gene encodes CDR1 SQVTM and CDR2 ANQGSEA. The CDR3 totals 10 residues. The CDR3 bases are TGCAGCGTTGTTAGGGGTGAGCAGTTCTTC. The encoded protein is CSVVRGEQFF.

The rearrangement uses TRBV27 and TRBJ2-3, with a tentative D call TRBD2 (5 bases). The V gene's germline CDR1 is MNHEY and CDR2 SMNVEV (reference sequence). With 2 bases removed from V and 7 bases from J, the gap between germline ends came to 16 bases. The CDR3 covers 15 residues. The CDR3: CASSLVREVFNTQYF. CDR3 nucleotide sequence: TGTGCCAGCAGTTTAGTCCGGGAAGTTTTTAATACGCAGTATTTT.

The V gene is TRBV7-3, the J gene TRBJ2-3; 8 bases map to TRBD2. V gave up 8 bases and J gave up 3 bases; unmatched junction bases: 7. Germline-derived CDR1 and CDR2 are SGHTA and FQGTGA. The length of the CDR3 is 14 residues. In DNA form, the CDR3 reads TGTGCCAGCGCCCATGGCGGGGGGACAGATACGCAGTATTTT. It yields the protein CASAHGGGTDTQYF.

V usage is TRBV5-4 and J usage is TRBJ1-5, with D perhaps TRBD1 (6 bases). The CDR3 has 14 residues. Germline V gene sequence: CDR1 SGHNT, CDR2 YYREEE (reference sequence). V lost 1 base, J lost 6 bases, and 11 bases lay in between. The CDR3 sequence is CASSLPGQGQPQHF. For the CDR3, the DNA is TGTGCCAGCAGCTTGCCGGGACAAGGTCAGCCCCAGCATTTT.

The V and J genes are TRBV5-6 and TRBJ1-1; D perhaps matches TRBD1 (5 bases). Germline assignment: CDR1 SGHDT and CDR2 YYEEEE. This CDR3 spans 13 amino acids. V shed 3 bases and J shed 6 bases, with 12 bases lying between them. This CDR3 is CASSWGGAPEAFF. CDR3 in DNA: TGTGCCAGCAGCTGGGGGGGAGCCCCTGAAGCTTTCTTT. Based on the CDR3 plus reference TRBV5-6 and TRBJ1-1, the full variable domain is DAGVTQSPTHLIKTRGQQVTLRCSPKSGHDTVSWYQQALGQGPQFIFQYYEEEERQRGNFPDRFSGHQFPNYSSELNVNALLLGDSALYLCASSWGGAPEAFFGQGTRLTVV.

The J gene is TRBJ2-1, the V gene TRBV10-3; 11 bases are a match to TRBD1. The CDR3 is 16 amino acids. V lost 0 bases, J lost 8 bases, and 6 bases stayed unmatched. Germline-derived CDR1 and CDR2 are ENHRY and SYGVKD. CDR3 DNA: TGTGCCATCAGTGAGTCGATTGGACAGGGGGCCCATGAGCAGTTCTTC. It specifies CAISESIGQGAHEQFF.

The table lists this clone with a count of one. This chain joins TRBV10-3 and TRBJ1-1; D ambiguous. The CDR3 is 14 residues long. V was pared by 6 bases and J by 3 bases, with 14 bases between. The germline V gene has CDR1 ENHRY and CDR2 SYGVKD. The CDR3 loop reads CAISGDPMDTEAFF. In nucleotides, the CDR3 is TGTGCCATCAGCGGAGACCCAATGGACACTGAAGCTTTCTTT.

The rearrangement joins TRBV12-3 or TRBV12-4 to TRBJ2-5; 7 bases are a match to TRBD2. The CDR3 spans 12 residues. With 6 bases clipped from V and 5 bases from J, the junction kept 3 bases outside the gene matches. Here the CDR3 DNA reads TGTGCCAGCAGCCGTAGCGGGGAGACCCAGTACTTC. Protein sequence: CASSRSGETQYF.

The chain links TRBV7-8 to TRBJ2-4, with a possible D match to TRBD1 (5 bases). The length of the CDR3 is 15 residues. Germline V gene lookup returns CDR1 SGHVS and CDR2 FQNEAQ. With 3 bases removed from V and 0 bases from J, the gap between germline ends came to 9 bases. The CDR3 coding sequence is TGTGCCAGCAGCTTCTCAGGGCTAGCCAAAAACATTCAGTACTTC. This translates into CASSFSGLAKNIQYF.

Written as DNA, the CDR3 is TGCAGTGCTAGTTATACTATGACCCAAGAGACCCAGTACTTC. Translated, it gives CSASYTMTQETQYF. The chain combines TRBV20-1 with TRBJ2-5; D call uncertain. Germline V gene data show CDR1 as DFQATT and CDR2 as SNEGSKA (reference sequence). The CDR3 covers 14 residues. Trimming removed 3 bases at V and 1 base at J, with 12 bases between.